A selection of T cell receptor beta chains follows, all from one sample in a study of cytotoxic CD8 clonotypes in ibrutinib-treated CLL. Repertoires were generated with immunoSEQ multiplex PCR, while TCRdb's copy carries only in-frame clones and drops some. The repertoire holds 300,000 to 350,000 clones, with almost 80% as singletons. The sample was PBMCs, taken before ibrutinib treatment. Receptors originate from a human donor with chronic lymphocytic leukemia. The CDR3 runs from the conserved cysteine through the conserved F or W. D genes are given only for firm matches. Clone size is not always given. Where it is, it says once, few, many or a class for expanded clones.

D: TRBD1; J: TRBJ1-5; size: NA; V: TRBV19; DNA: TGTGCCAGTAGTTCCAACAGGGGGTTCGGCAATCAGCCCCAGCATTTT; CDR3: CASSSNRGFGNQPQHF
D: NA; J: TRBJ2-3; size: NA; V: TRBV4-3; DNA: TGCGCCAGCAGCCAAGACCTTTTTGCAGATACGCAGTATTTT; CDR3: CASSQDLFADTQYF
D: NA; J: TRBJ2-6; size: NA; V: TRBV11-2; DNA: TGTGCCAGCAGCTTAGGCCTATCTGGGGCCAACGTCCTGACTTTC; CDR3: CASSLGLSGANVLTF
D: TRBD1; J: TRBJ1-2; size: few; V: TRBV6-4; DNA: TGTGCCAGCAGTCCGACAGGGACCTCCTATGGCTACACCTTC; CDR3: CASSPTGTSYGYTF
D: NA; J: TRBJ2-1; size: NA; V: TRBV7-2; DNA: TGTGCCAGCAGCTTAGTTCTTACGTTCTTC; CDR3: CASSLVLTFF
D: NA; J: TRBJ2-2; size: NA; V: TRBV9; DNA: TGTGCCAGCAGCGTAGTTTCTACCTACACCGGGGAGCTGTTTTTT; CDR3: CASSVVSTYTGELFF
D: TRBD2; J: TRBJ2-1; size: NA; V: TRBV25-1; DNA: TGTGCCAGCAGTGACGGGGCGGGAGTTGGCTATGAGCAGTTCTTC; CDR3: CASSDGAGVGYEQFF
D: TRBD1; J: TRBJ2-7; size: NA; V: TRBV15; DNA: TGTGCCACCAGCAGAGATGGGGACAGCTCCTACGAGCAGTACTTC; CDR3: CATSRDGDSSYEQYF
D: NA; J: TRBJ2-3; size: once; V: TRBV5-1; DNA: TGCGCCAGCAGCTTTGTCATGGGGGGAACAGATACGCAGTATTTT; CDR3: CASSFVMGGTDTQYF
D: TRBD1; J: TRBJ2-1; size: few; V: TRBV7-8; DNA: TGTGCCAGCAGCTTAGCACCCCCACACAGGGGGGACAATGAGCAGTTCTTC; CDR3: CASSLAPPHRGDNEQFF
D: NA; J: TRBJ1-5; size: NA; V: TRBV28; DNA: TGTGCCAGCAGTTTAGAGTCCAGAGACAATCAGCCCCAGCATTTT; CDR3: CASSLESRDNQPQHF
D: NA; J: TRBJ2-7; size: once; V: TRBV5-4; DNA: TGTGCCAGCAGCGCGTCCGGTCCGACGGCCTACGAGCAGTACTTC; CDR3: CASSASGPTAYEQYF
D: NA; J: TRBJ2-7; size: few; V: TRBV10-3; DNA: TGTGCCATCGCTACAGGATGGGAAGGTCCCTACGAGCAGTACTTC; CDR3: CAIATGWEGPYEQYF
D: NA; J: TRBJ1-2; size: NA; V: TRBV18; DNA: TGTGCCAGCTCACCACCGATTGACAGTGTCTCCTATGGCTACACCTTC; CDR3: CASSPPIDSVSYGYTF
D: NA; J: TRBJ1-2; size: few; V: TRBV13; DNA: TGTGCCAGCAGCCACAGAGTCTATGGCTACACCTTC; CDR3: CASSHRVYGYTF
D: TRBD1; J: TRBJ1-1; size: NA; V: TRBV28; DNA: TGTGCCAGCAGCTCGACAGGGTCTGACACTGAAGCTTTCTTT; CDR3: CASSSTGSDTEAFF
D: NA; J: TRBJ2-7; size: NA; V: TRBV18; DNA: TGTGCCAGCTCACCACTAGTACAGGCGGGCTACGAGCAGTACTTC; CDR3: CASSPLVQAGYEQYF
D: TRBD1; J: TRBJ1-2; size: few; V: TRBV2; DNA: TGTGCCAGCAGTAAGGACAGGGGGTTAAACTATGGCTACACCTTC; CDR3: CASSKDRGLNYGYTF
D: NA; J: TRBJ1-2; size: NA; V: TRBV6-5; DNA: TGTGCCAGCAGTTCCTGGGATGTTAACTATGGCTACACCTTC; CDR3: CASSSWDVNYGYTF
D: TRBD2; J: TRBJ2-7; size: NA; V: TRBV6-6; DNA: TGTGCCAGCAGCCGGACTAGCGGGAGGACCTCCTACGAGCAGTACTTC; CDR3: CASSRTSGRTSYEQYF
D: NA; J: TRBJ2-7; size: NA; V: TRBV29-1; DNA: TGCAGCGTTGCGGCAGGAGGGGCCTACGAGCAGTACTTC; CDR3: CSVAAGGAYEQYF
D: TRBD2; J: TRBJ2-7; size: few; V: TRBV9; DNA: TGTGCCAGCAGCGTAGCTAGCGGGAACTACGAGCAGTACTTC; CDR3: CASSVASGNYEQYF
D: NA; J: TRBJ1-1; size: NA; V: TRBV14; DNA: TGTGCCAGCAGCCAAGAGCTTCTCGGGGACACTGAAGCTTTCTTT; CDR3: CASSQELLGDTEAFF
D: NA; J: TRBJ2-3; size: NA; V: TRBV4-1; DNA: TGCGCCAGCAGCTCCCGGACACCTAGCTCGGATACGCAGTATTTT; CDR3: CASSSRTPSSDTQYF
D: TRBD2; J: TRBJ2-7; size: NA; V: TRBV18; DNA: TGTGCCAGCTCACCAGAACTAGCGGGAGTCGAGCAGTACTTC; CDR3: CASSPELAGVEQYF
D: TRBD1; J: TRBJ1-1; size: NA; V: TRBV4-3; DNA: TGCGCCAGCAGCCAAGACCCAGGGGGCGTCACTGAAGCTTTCTTT; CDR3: CASSQDPGGVTEAFF
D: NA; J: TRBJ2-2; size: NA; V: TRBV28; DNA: TGTGCCAGCAGTGCGTTTCTAACCGGGGAGCTGTTTTTT; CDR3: CASSAFLTGELFF
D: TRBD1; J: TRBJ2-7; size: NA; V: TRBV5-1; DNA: TGCGCCAGCAGAGCGGGACAGGGGTTCTACGAGCAGTACTTC; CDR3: CASRAGQGFYEQYF
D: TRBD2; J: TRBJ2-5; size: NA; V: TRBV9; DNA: TGTGCCAGCAGCCCCTGGCGGGAGCGCCAAGAGACCCAGTACTTC; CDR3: CASSPWRERQETQYF
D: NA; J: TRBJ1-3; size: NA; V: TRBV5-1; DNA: TGCGCCAGCAGCTTGGCCTGGGGGACTGGAAACACCATATATTTT; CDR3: CASSLAWGTGNTIYF
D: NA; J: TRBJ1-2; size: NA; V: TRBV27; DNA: TGTGCCAGCAGGCGGGACGGTAACAATTATGGCTACACCTTC; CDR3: CASRRDGNNYGYTF